This is a list of T cell receptor beta chains from one sample in a study of blood T cell repertoires in COVID-19. TCRdb's copy holds only in-frame clones and misses some; the assay was immunoSEQ multiplex PCR. Among 180,000 or so clones listed, 75% to 90% were seen once. The source material was peripheral blood. The receptors stem from a woman aged 40 to 55 with COVID-19, enrolled during active disease. The CDR3 runs from the conserved cysteine through the conserved F or W. D genes are given only for firm matches. Clone size is given for some rows only: seen once, a few or many times, or a class if the clone is expanded.

TRBV19	-	TRBJ2-2	TRBD1	CASIRTGPFTGELFF	TGTGCCAGTATAAGGACAGGACCTTTCACCGGGGAGCTGTTTTTT
TRBV28	-	TRBJ2-2	-	CASSAVSNTGELFF	TGTGCCAGCAGTGCGGTGTCGAACACCGGGGAGCTGTTTTTT
TRBV11-3	once	TRBJ2-3	TRBD2	CASSLPGRNTQYF	TGTGCCAGCAGCTTACCCGGGAGGAATACGCAGTATTTT
TRBV27	-	TRBJ2-1	-	CASRSQGKQFF	TGTGCCAGCAGATCACAGGGCAAGCAGTTCTTC
TRBV2	-	TRBJ2-7	TRBD2	CASSGGLPPYEQYF	TGTGCCAGCAGTGGGGGACTACCCCCCTACGAGCAGTACTTC
TRBV4-1	-	TRBJ1-1	-	CASSQFVSVTEAFF	TGCGCCAGCAGCCAATTTGTATCCGTCACTGAAGCTTTCTTT
TRBV28	few	TRBJ2-7	TRBD2	CASSWLLAGDAYEQYF	TGTGCCAGCAGCTGGCTATTAGCGGGGGATGCCTACGAGCAGTACTTC
TRBV5-1	-	TRBJ1-6	-	CASSLWPERYNSPLHF	TGCGCCAGCAGCCTTTGGCCCGAGCGCTATAATTCACCCCTCCACTTT
TRBV5-5	-	TRBJ2-4	TRBD1	CASRGTGEINIQYF	TGTGCCAGCAGGGGGACAGGAGAAATTAACATTCAGTACTTC
TRBV11-2	-	TRBJ1-5	-	CASSLDPPNRAAQPQHF	TGTGCCAGCAGCTTAGATCCCCCGAACAGGGCTGCGCAGCCCCAGCATTTT
TRBV5-5	-	TRBJ1-4	TRBD1	CASSLAGTGGRKLFF	TGTGCCAGCAGCTTGGCTGGGACAGGGGGCCGGAAACTGTTTTTT
TRBV21-1	-	TRBJ1-2	-	CASSISVPTGHRGYGYTF	TGTGCCAGCAGCATAAGCGTCCCTACAGGACACAGAGGCTATGGCTACACCTTC
TRBV27	-	TRBJ1-5	-	CASSLKGPYSNQPQHF	TGTGCCAGCAGTTTAAAGGGGCCTTATAGCAATCAGCCCCAGCATTTT
TRBV12-5	-	TRBJ2-5	-	CASGSNRAFQGQYF	TGTGCTAGTGGTTCCAACAGAGCATTTCAGGGCCAGTACTTC
TRBV29-1	-	TRBJ1-3	-	CSVEGIWPSTSSGNTIYF	TGCAGCGTGGAAGGTATCTGGCCATCGACATCCTCTGGAAACACCATATATTTT
TRBV5-1	few	TRBJ1-2	-	CASSSEELGYGYTF	TGCGCCAGCAGCTCGGAGGAGTTGGGCTATGGCTACACCTTC
TRBV27	-	TRBJ1-1	-	CASFTPQGEFTEAFF	TGTGCCAGCTTCACCCCCCAGGGCGAATTCACTGAAGCTTTCTTT
TRBV6-5	-	TRBJ1-1	TRBD1	CASSLTGVGTEAFF	TGTGCCAGCAGTTTGACAGGGGTGGGCACTGAAGCTTTCTTT
TRBV19	-	TRBJ1-2	TRBD1	CASSIIGSRQGRSLATTF	TGTGCCAGTAGTATAATCGGTTCGAGACAGGGTCGTAGTTTGGCAACCACCTTC
TRBV7-8	-	TRBJ2-2	TRBD1	CASSFRIARDRERTGELFF	TGTGCCAGCAGCTTTAGGATCGCCCGAGACAGGGAGAGGACCGGGGAGCTGTTTTTT
TRBV18	-	TRBJ2-7	-	CASSPGRESYEQYF	TGTGCCAGCTCACCGGGGCGGGAATCCTACGAGCAGTACTTC